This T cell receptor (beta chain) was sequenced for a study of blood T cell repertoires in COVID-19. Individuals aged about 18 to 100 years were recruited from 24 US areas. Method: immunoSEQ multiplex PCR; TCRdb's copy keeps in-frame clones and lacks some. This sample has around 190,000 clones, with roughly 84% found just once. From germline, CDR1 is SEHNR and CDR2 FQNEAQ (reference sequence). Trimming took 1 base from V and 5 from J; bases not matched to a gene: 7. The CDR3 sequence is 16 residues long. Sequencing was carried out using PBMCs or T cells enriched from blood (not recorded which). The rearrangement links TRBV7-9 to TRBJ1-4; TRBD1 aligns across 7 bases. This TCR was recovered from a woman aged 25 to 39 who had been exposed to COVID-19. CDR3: CASSLERQGPNEKLFF. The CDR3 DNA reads TGTGCCAGCAGCTTAGAACGACAGGGTCCAAATGAAAAACTGTTTTTT.